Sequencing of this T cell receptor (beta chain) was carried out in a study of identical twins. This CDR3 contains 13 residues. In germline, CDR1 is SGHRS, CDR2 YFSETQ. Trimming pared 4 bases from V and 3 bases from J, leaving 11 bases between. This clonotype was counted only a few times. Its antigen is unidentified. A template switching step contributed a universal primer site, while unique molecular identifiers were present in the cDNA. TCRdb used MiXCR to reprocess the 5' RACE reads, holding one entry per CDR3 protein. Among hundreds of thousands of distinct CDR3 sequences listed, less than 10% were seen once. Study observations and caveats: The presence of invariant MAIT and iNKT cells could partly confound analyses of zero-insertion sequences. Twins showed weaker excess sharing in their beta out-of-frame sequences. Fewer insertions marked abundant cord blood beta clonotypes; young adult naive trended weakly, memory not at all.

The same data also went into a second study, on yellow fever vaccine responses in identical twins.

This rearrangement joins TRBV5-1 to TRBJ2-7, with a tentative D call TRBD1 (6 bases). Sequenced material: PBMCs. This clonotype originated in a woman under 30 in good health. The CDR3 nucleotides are TGCGCCAGCAGCCCCGGGGACAACTACGAGCAGTACTTC. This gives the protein CASSPGDNYEQYF.